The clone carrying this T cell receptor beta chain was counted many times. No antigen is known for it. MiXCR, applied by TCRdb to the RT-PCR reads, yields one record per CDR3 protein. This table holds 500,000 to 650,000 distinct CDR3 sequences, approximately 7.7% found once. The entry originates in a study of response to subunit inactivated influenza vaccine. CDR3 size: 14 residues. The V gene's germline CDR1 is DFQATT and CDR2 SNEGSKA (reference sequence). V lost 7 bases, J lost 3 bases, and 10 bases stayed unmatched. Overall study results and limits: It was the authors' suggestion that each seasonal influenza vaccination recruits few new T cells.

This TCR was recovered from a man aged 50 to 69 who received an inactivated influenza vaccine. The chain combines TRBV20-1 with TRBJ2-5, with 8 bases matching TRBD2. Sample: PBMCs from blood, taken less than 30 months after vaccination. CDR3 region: CSVIPGLVEETQYF. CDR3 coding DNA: TGCAGTGTCATCCCGGGACTAGTAGAAGAGACCCAGTACTTC.